This T cell receptor beta chain is from a study of blood T cell repertoires in COVID-19 (dated by TCRdb to the early 2020s). Regarding the complete study: Samples covering the acute and convalescent phases of COVID-19 were provided by collaborators in the United States, Italy and Spain. The material from the prospective study consisted of cDNA or gDNA derived from T cells, B-cell-depleted T cells, or PBMCs. Subjects who had been exposed to COVID-19, were actively infected with it, or had recovered from it provided the deeply sampled blood TCRbeta repertoires that made up the dataset. A freely available public database, intended as a resource for researchers studying the immune response to SARS-CoV-2, is where the repertoires were released. Samples came from the ongoing ImmuneRACE study (first 160 participants) plus 1,254 subjects from 6 global collaborators. Nearly every sample came with metadata listing a de-identified subject ID, COVID-19 status, age in years and sex. Where available, HLA class I and class II types were obtained from metadata supplied by the sample provider rather than from assay-based typing.

To note about this clone: The antigen it recognizes is unknown. No quality values exist for individual bases; no much larger clone is one base distant.

TCRbeta CDR3 regions were amplified from genomic DNA by means of the immunoSEQ Assay, a bias-controlled multiplex PCR. The original methods were these. The number of nucleated cells in each sample was estimated from the amplification of reference gene primers within the assay. To quantify the absolute abundance of each unique TCRbeta CDR3 rearrangement, sequence reads were collapsed and filtered. For each sample, productive Simpson clonality was calculated as the square root of Simpson's diversity index across productive rearrangements. TCRdb mirrors the immuneACCESS table, restricted to in-frame sequences. Some clones are absent from its copies; in checked studies, under half trace to an unresolved V gene, and the reason for the others is unknown. The D gene and trimming were derived from the DNA, and the V and J assignments and clone size from that table. Within this sample are approximately 140,000 clones, with roughly 87% of them counted one time only. 4% to 5% of the sample rests with the top ten.

Overall results and qualifications from the work: The amount of clinical and demographic metadata varied by source and participant and was provided uncurated.

Each collaborating institution followed its own protocols to collect whole blood in K2EDTA tubes. For TCRbeta analysis, collaborators shipped samples in one of three forms: frozen whole blood, isolated PBMCs, or DNA extracted from either of those sample types. The sequenced sample consisted of peripheral blood. The receptor's source is a woman in her fifties or sixties with active or convalescent COVID-19.

The DNA reads as follows: TGTGCCTGGAGGGGGCTAGCGGGGGATGGGGCCAACGTCCTGACTTTC. Its coded protein is CAWRGLAGDGANVLTF. The sequence is built from TRBV30 and TRBJ2-6; the central 10 bases match TRBD2. V has 3 bases trimmed and J has 3 bases trimmed; junction bases matching no gene number 5. Sequences GTSNPN (CDR1) and SVGIG (CDR2) are obtained from the germline V gene (reference sequence). There are 16 amino acids in the CDR3, from cysteine to phenylalanine inclusive. Only the CDR3 portion is preserved as DNA: 48 bases, with reading frame beginning at the first base.